The clone carrying this T cell receptor beta chain was seen at least ten times. What it binds is not known. These data originate in a study of T cells in Graves' hyperthyroidism and ophthalmopathy. V lost 4 bases to trimming and J lost 4 bases, with 17 bases between them. Germline loops: CDR1 SGHRS, CDR2 YFSETQ. This CDR3 region has 15 residues. Study-wide findings and caveats: Among thyroid clonotypes expanded above 0.001, most also appeared in blood. Before onset, ophthalmopathy was predicted by the model a median roughly 6.8 months earlier.

Template material for amplifying TCR beta CDR3 regions consisted of RNA transcripts. A first-round RT-PCR of the TCR CDR3 used the HTBI primer set. One entry per CDR3 protein results from TCRdb running MiXCR on the multiplex PCR reads. The repertoire consists of about 350,000 distinct CDR3 sequences, with 15% occurring once and the leading ten covering about 21%. The sample was blood. The chain is built from TRBV5-1 and TRBJ1-1, with D maybe TRBD1 (6 bases). The receptor was derived from a woman aged 60 to 75 with Graves' ophthalmopathy. CDR3 in amino acids: CASSRNRAGGTEAFF. The CDR3 nucleotides are TGCGCCAGCAGCCGAAACAGGGCGGGGGGCACTGAAGCTTTCTTT.